This record concerns one T cell receptor beta chain sequence. The data are from a study of blood T cell repertoires in COVID-19. Study as a whole: The samples span acute and convalescent COVID-19 from the United States, Italy and Spain. PBMCs, B-cell-depleted T cells, or T cells were the source of the cDNA or gDNA that made up the material.

In the study's own analysis: Quantification of nucleated cells was approximated via reference gene primer amplification. Profiling relied on immunoSEQ multiplex PCR, and the TCRdb table lists in-frame clones only, not all of them. V and J calls and clone size come straight from that table; D and trimming were deduced from the DNA. This table holds 60,000 to 85,000 clones, 90% to 95% found once. The germline CDR1 and CDR2 sequences are SGHVS and FNYEAQ. This CDR3 spans 11 amino acids. Between the trimmed V and J ends, which lost 11 bases and 3 bases, there was a span of 10 bases. The chain recombines TRBV7-6 with TRBJ1-2; a possible D gene is TRBD1 (5 bases). The clonotype originates from a man aged 40-49 years with COVID-19, enrolled during active disease. The sequencing sample was made of peripheral blood. CDR3: CADRRDYGYTF. CDR3 DNA sequence: TGTGCCGACCGCAGGGACTATGGCTACACCTTC.